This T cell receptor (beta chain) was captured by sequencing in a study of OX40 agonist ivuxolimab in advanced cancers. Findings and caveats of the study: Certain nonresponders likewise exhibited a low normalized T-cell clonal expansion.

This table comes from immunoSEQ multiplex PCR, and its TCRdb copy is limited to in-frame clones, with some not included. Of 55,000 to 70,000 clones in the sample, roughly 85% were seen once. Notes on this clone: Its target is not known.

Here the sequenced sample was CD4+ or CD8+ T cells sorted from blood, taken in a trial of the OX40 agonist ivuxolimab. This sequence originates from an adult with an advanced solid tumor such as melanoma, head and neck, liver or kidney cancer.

In nucleotides, the CDR3 is TGTGCCAGTCAAGACGACAGTGAGGGACGCGAAGCTTTCTTT. Its translation is CASQDDSEGREAFF. The chain carries TRBV19 and TRBJ1-1; a weak D match, TRBD1 (5 bases). This CDR3 spans 14 amino acids. V lost 8 bases, J lost 8 bases, and 21 bases lay in between. The V gene's germline CDR1 is LNHDA and CDR2 SQIVND (reference sequence).